These 28 T cell receptor beta chains came from one sample sequenced in a study of cytomegalovirus exposure and HLA in healthy donors. Using immunoSEQ multiplex PCR, the repertoire was profiled, and TCRdb retains in-frame clones only, with some absent. The sample has roughly 70,000 clones, roughly 95% seen once. Material: PBMCs. The receptors were sampled from a woman under 30 in good health and CMV-seropositive.

The J gene is TRBJ1-1, the V gene TRBV13; unclear D gene. V was trimmed by 7 bases and J by 0 bases, leaving 9 bases between them. CDR1 and CDR2 (germline): PRHDT, FYEKMQ (reference sequence). CDR3 length: 13 amino acids. In DNA, the CDR3 is TGTGCCAGCAACCATTGGCTGAACACTGAAGCTTTCTTT. Residues: CASNHWLNTEAFF. The full variable domain, with the rest looked up from reference TRBV13 and TRBJ1-1, is AAGVIQSPRHLIKEKRETATLKCYPIPRHDTVYWYQQGPGQDPQFLISFYEKMQSDKGSIPDRFSAQQFSDYHSELNMSSLELGDSALYFCASNHWLNTEAFFGQGTRLTVV.

This chain uses TRBV28 with TRBJ2-3; D perhaps matches TRBD1 (5 bases). Trimming removed 5 bases from V and 8 bases from J, with 17 bases in between. The CDR3 is made up of 14 amino acids. CDR1 is MDHEN, CDR2 SYDVKM, per germline. CDR3 DNA sequence: TGTGCCAGCAGTCCCCACCCGCGACAGCTTACGCAGTATTTT. It specifies CASSPHPRQLTQYF.

This chain connects TRBV6-1 to TRBJ1-3; the D gene is possibly TRBD1 (5 bases). V lost 0 bases and J 5 bases, leaving 11 bases between the germline ends. CDR3 length: 15 amino acids. CDR1 is MNHNS and CDR2 is SASEGT in the germline V gene. CDR3 loop: CASSEALKGRNTIYF. The CDR3 coding sequence is TGTGCCAGCAGTGAAGCGTTGAAGGGGAGAAACACCATATATTTT.

This chain links TRBV9 with TRBJ1-5, with unresolved D. Germline values: CDR1 SGDLS, CDR2 YYNGEE. The CDR3 is 15 amino acids. Trimming shortened V by 0 bases and J by 1 base, and 8 bases separated the two germline ends. The DNA of the CDR3 is TGTGCCAGCAGCGTAGGGAGGGAGAGCAATCAGCCCCAGCATTTT. This sequence encodes CASSVGRESNQPQHF.

This chain uses TRBV6-1 with TRBJ2-7; D might be TRBD1 (6 bases). Trimming stripped 1 base from V and 2 bases from J, with 12 bases between. This CDR3 is 15 amino acids long. Looked up from germline, CDR1 is MNHNS and CDR2 is SASEGT. CDR3 region: CASSEDGGAAYEQYF. The CDR3 nucleotides are TGTGCCAGCAGTGAAGATGGGGGCGCGGCCTACGAGCAGTACTTC.

The gene calls are TRBV6-6 and TRBJ2-4; 9 bases fit TRBD1. Germline assignment: CDR1 MNHNY and CDR2 SVGAGI (reference sequence). Losses at the gene ends were 6 bases for V and 16 bases for J; bases not matched to a gene: 7. This CDR3 region has 11 residues. CDR3 bases: TGTGCCAGCAGAAGGGGACAGGGCAGTTACTTC. This codes for CASRRGQGSYF.

The chain recombines TRBV5-4 with TRBJ2-1; 11 bases are shared with TRBD2. Trimming took 4 bases from V and 3 from J; bases not matched to a gene: 3. This CDR3 has 15 residues. CDR1 and CDR2 (germline): SGHNT, YYREEE (reference sequence). The CDR3 DNA follows: TGTGCCAGCAGCCTTAGCGGGAGGGGCTACAATGAGCAGTTCTTC. This encodes CASSLSGRGYNEQFF.

V usage is TRBV27 and J usage is TRBJ2-7; unclear D gene. This CDR3 comprises 13 residues. The germline V and J ends were trimmed by 3 bases and 1 base, with 7 bases remaining between them. Germline assignment: CDR1 MNHEY and CDR2 SMNVEV (reference sequence). CDR3 DNA sequence: TGTGCCAGCAGTTTGGAGCCTTCCTACGAGCAGTACTTC. It specifies CASSLEPSYEQYF.

The rearrangement uses TRBV29-1 and TRBJ1-1; 8 nucleotides agree with TRBD1. This CDR3 has 14 amino acids. Germline CDR1 is SQVTM and CDR2 is ANQGSEA. V dropped 8 bases and J dropped 0; count of bases not matched to a gene: 8. The chain's CDR3 is CSSRGQGVNTEAFF. In nucleotides, the CDR3 is TGCAGCTCCCGCGGACAGGGCGTGAACACTGAAGCTTTCTTT.

This rearrangement joins TRBV18 to TRBJ2-2; TRBD2 matches at 12 bases. The germline gives CDR1 KGHSH, CDR2 LQKENI. CDR3 size: 18 residues. J lost 0 bases, V lost 1 base, and 3 bases had no gene match. CDR3 in amino acids: CASSPRRTSGANTGELFF. CDR3 bases: TGTGCCAGCTCACCACGACGGACTAGCGGGGCGAACACCGGGGAGCTGTTTTTT.

The chain joins TRBV28 to TRBJ2-4; 7 bases line up with TRBD2. The J segment lost 5 bases and the V segment lost 7 bases, leaving 8 bases of the junction unmatched. The CDR3 totals 14 residues. The V gene's germline CDR1 is MDHEN and CDR2 SYDVKM. The CDR3 DNA follows: TGTGCCAGCACCTTGGGGGGGGGAGAAAACATTCAGTACTTC. Amino acids: CASTLGGGENIQYF.

The CDR3 DNA sequence: TGTGCCACCAGCAGCCAGTACAATGAGCAGTTCTTC. It yields the protein CATSSQYNEQFF. The chain has TRBV15 and TRBJ2-1; D unresolved. CDR3 size: 12 residues. Trimming stripped 3 bases from V and 4 bases from J, with 4 bases between. Germline assignment: CDR1 LNHNV and CDR2 YYDKDF (reference sequence).

The rearrangement uses TRBV4-3 and TRBJ2-7; TRBD2 matches 10 bases. V was clipped by 0 bases and J by 6 bases; unmatched bases: 5. The germline gives CDR1 LGHNA, CDR2 YSLEER. CDR3 length equals 15 residues. CDR3 protein: CASSQDRLAGAEQYF. As DNA, the CDR3 is TGCGCCAGCAGCCAAGATAGGCTAGCGGGAGCCGAGCAGTACTTC.

The chain links TRBV7-3 to TRBJ2-2; TRBD2 matches at 7 bases. The CDR3 extends over 14 amino acids. Germline V gene data show CDR1 as SGHTA and CDR2 as FQGTGA. With V trimmed by 5 bases and J by 5 bases, 5 bases remained unmatched. This CDR3 is CASSPTSVTGELFF. In nucleotides, the CDR3 is TGTGCCAGCAGCCCAACTAGCGTAACCGGGGAGCTGTTTTTT. Combining the CDR3 with reference TRBV7-3 and TRBJ2-2 gives the whole variable domain GAGVSQTPSNKVTEKGKYVELRCDPISGHTALYWYRQSLGQGPEFLIYFQGTGAADDSGLPNDRFFAVRPEGSVSTLKIQRTERGDSAVYLCASSPTSVTGELFFGEGSRLTVL.

This clone turned up a few times. The chain combines TRBV7-2 with TRBJ1-2; 7 bases line up with TRBD1. The CDR3 runs to 14 residues. The germline V gene has CDR1 SGHTA and CDR2 FQGNSA. The V and J ends lost 1 base and 8 bases, in that order; junction bases with no gene match: 7. CDR3 DNA: TGTGCCAGCAGCTTAGGAATAGGGGGCGCAGGCTACACCTTC. Protein product: CASSLGIGGAGYTF.

This chain connects TRBV19 to TRBJ2-1; D may be TRBD2 (6 bases). Trimming removed 5 bases at V and 0 bases at J, with 14 bases between. The germline CDR1 and CDR2 sequences are LNHDA and SQIVND (reference sequence). This CDR3 region has 16 residues. The CDR3 region has the DNA TGTGCCAGTAGTGCTACACCCGGGAGCTCCTACAATGAGCAGTTCTTC. Translation gives CASSATPGSSYNEQFF.

The chain carries TRBV4-1 and TRBJ1-1; 7 positions match TRBD1. Germline V gene data show CDR1 as MGHRA and CDR2 as YSYEKL. V lost 4 bases and J lost 3; bases outside the gene matches: 17. The CDR3 has 18 residues. The CDR3 nucleotides read TGCGCCAGCAGCCTTAGGGGGCCCAAGGCACTGGGGGACACTGAAGCTTTCTTT. It encodes CASSLRGPKALGDTEAFF.

This chain connects TRBV27 to TRBJ2-1, with D tentatively TRBD2 (5 bases). Germline values: CDR1 MNHEY, CDR2 SMNVEV (reference sequence). Trimming left V 5 bases short and J 4 bases short, with 15 bases between. This CDR3 is 15 amino acids long. CDR3 DNA: TGTGCCAGCAGTCCTTTAAACCGGGGTTACAATGAGCAGTTCTTC. The encoded protein is CASSPLNRGYNEQFF.

CDR3 sequence reads: CASSHPSSGTPTDTQYF. The CDR3 DNA sequence: TGCGCCAGCAGCCATCCCTCCAGCGGTACTCCAACGGATACGCAGTATTTT. V gene TRBV4-1 combines with J gene TRBJ2-3; weak D call: TRBD2 (5 bases). The germline gives CDR1 MGHRA, CDR2 YSYEKL. V was pared by 3 bases and J by 6 bases, with 22 bases between. The CDR3 consists of 17 residues.

The V call is TRBV5-6, the J call TRBJ1-5; D is undetermined. CDR1 is SGHDT, CDR2 YYEEEE, per germline. The CDR3 consists of 13 residues. V lost 4 bases and J lost 5, with 10 bases in between. The CDR3 here is CASSERGYQPQHF. For the CDR3, the DNA is TGTGCCAGCAGCGAACGAGGTTATCAGCCCCAGCATTTT.

The rearrangement joins TRBV11-2 to TRBJ2-1; TRBD2 agrees at 15 bases. The CDR3 length is 15 residues. The V gene's germline CDR1 is SGHAT and CDR2 FQNNGV. Trimming removed 5 bases from V and 10 bases from J; junction bases left unmatched: 6. The CDR3 here is CASSPGLAGGGEQFF. In DNA, the CDR3 is TGTGCCAGCAGCCCGGGACTAGCGGGAGGAGGGGAGCAGTTCTTC.

Only one count was recorded for this clone. The chain employs TRBV18 and TRBJ1-5, with D unclear. Germline V gene lookup returns CDR1 KGHSH and CDR2 LQKENI. V lost 3 bases, J lost 6 bases, and 21 bases lay in between. The CDR3 totals 17 residues. CDR3 residues: CASSPEALTARGQPQHF. The CDR3 DNA follows: TGTGCCAGCTCACCGGAAGCGCTAACAGCCCGGGGTCAGCCCCAGCATTTT.

This rearrangement joins TRBV27 to TRBJ2-3; TRBD2 matches at 9 bases. The germline V gene has CDR1 MNHEY and CDR2 SMNVEV (reference sequence). The CDR3 is 17 residues long. The V gene end was trimmed by 3 bases and the J gene end by 1 base; junction bases not matched to a gene: 8. The CDR3 coding sequence is TGTGCCAGCAGTTTTGAGGCTAGCGGGATTGGCACAGATACGCAGTATTTT. Its protein product is CASSFEASGIGTDTQYF.

V and J are TRBV9 and TRBJ2-1; no clear D. V lost 0 bases to trimming and J lost 8 bases, with 9 bases between them. The CDR3 is 13 amino acids. Germline V gene data show CDR1 as SGDLS and CDR2 as YYNGEE. In DNA, the CDR3 is TGTGCCAGCAGCGTAGGTGGTGCGGATGAGCAGTTCTTC. Its protein is CASSVGGADEQFF.

V gene TRBV27 combines with J gene TRBJ1-6; a possible D gene is TRBD1 (6 bases). V lost 8 bases and J lost 7, with 9 bases in between. Germline-derived CDR1 and CDR2 are MNHEY and SMNVEV (reference sequence). The CDR3 consists of 12 residues. CDR3 in DNA: TGTGCCAGCTACACAGGGAATTCACCCCTCCACTTT. Its translation: CASYTGNSPLHF.

The chain recombines TRBV18 with TRBJ1-2; D is undetermined. The germline gives CDR1 KGHSH, CDR2 LQKENI. V was shortened by 8 bases and J by 10 bases, with 8 bases between the two germline ends. The CDR3 has 9 residues. The DNA for the CDR3 is TGTGCCAGCAGCCCTCCCTACACCTTC. It yields the protein CASSPPYTF.

The V gene is TRBV29-1, the J gene TRBJ2-5; 7 nucleotides match TRBD2. Germline trimming cut 3 bases from V and 5 bases from J; bases unmatched to any gene: 12. This CDR3 contains 15 residues. Per germline, CDR1 SQVTM and CDR2 ANQGSEA. The CDR3 DNA is TGCAGCGTTGATGGTGTGTTGGGGGGAGGGGAGACCCAGTACTTC. Encoded protein: CSVDGVLGGGETQYF.

V usage is TRBV11-2 and J usage is TRBJ2-1, with 15 nucleotides matching TRBD2. The CDR3 totals 14 residues. J was trimmed by 4 bases and V by 8 bases; bases with no gene match: 0. Per germline, CDR1 SGHAT and CDR2 FQNNGV. The CDR3 sequence is CASGLAGGYNEQFF. CDR3 nucleotides: TGTGCCAGCGGACTAGCGGGAGGGTACAATGAGCAGTTCTTC.